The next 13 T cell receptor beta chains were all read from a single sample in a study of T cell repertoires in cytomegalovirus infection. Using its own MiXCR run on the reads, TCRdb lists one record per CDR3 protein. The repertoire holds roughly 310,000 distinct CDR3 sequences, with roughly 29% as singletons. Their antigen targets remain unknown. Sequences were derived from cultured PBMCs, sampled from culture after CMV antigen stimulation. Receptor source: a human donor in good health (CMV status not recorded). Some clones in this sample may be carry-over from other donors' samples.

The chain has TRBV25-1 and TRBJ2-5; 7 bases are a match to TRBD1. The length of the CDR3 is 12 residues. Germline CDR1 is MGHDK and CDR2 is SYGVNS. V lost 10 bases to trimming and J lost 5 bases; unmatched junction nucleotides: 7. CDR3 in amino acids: CATATGWETQYF. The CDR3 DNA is TGTGCCACCGCGACAGGGTGGGAGACCCAGTACTTC. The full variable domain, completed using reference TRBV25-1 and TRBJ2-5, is EADIYQTPRYLVIGTGKKITLECSQTMGHDKMYWYQQDPGMELHLIHYSYGVNSTEKGDLSSESTVSRIRTEHFPLTLESARPSHTSQYLCATATGWETQYFGPGTRLLVL.

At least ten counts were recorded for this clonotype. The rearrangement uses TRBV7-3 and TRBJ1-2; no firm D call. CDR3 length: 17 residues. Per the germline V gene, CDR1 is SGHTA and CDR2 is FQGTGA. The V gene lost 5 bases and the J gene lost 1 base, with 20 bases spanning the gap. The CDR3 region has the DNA TGTGCCAGCAGCCCCGGCCTGAGGTCGGCTCTTAACTATGGCTACACCTTC. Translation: CASSPGLRSALNYGYTF.

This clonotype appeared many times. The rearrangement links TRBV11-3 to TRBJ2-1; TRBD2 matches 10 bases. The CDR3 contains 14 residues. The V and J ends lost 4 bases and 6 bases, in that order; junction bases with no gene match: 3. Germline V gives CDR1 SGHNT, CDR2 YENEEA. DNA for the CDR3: TGTGCCAGCAGCTCGACTAGCGGGTCCAATGAGCAGTTCTTC. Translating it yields CASSSTSGSNEQFF.

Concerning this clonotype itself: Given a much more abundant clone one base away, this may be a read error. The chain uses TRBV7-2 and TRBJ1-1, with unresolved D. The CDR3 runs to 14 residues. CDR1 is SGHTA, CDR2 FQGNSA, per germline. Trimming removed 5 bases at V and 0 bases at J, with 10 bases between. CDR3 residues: CASSPPQLNTEAFF. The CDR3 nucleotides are TGTGCCAGCAGCCCACCACAGTTGAACACTGAAGCTTTCTTT.

The CDR3 sequence: CASSFTGSNTEAFF. CDR3 DNA sequence: TGTGCCAGCAGCTTCACAGGGTCGAACACTGAAGCTTTCTTT. The chain joins TRBV11-2 to TRBJ1-1; weak D call: TRBD1 (6 bases). Trimming took 3 bases from V and 1 from J, leaving 9 bases between them. The length of the CDR3 is 14 residues. The V gene's germline CDR1 is SGHAT and CDR2 FQNNGV.

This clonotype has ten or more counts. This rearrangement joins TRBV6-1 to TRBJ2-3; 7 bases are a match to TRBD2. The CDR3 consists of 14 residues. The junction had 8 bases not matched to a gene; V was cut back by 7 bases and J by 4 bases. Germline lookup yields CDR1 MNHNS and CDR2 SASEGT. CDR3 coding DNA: TGTGCCAGCACGAGGGGAGGGGCAGCAGATACGCAGTATTTT. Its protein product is CASTRGGAADTQYF.

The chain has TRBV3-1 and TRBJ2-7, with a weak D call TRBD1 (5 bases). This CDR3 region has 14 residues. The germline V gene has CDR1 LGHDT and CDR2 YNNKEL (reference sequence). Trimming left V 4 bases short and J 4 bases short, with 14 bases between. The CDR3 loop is CASSPLRGSYEQYF. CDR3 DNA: TGTGCCAGCAGCCCCTTAAGGGGCTCGTACGAGCAGTACTTC.

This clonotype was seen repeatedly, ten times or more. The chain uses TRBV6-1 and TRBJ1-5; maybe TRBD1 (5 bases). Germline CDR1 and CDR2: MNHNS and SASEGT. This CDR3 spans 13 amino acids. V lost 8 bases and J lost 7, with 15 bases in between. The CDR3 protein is CASGGAREQPQHF. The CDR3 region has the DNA TGTGCCAGCGGAGGGGCCCGGGAACAGCCCCAGCATTTT.

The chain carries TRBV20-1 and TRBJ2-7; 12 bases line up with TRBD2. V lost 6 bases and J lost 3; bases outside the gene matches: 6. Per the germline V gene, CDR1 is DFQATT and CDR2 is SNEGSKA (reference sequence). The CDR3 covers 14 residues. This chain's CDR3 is CSAPTSGGNYEQYF. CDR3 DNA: TGCAGTGCACCAACTAGCGGGGGGAACTACGAGCAGTACTTC.

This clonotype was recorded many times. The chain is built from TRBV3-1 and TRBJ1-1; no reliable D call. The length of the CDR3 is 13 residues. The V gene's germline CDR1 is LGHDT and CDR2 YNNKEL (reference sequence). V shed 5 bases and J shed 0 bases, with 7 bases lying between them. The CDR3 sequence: CASSLSLNTEAFF. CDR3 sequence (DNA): TGTGCCAGCAGCTTATCGTTGAACACTGAAGCTTTCTTT.

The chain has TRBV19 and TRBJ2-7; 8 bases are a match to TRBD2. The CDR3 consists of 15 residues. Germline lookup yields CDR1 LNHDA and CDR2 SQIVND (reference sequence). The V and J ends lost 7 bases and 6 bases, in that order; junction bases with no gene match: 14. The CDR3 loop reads CASKISGRITAEQYF. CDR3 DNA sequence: TGTGCCAGTAAAATCAGCGGGAGAATTACCGCCGAGCAGTACTTC. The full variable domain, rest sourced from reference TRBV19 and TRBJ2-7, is DGGITQSPKYLFRKEGQNVTLSCEQNLNHDAMYWYRQDPGQGLRLIYYSQIVNDFQKGDIAEGYSVSREKKESFPLTVTSAQKNPTAFYLCASKISGRITAEQYFGPGTRLTVT.

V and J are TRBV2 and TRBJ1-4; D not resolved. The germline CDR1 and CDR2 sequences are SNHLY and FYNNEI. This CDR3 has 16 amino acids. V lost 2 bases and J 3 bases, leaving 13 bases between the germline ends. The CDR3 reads CASSEKAPEANEKLFF. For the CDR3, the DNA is TGTGCCAGCAGTGAAAAAGCCCCGGAGGCTAATGAAAAACTGTTTTTT. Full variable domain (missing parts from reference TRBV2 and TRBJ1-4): EPEVTQTPSHQVTQMGQEVILRCVPISNHLYFYWYRQILGQKVEFLVSFYNNEISEKSEIFDDQFSVERPDGSNFTLKIRSTKLEDSAMYFCASSEKAPEANEKLFFGSGTQLSVL.

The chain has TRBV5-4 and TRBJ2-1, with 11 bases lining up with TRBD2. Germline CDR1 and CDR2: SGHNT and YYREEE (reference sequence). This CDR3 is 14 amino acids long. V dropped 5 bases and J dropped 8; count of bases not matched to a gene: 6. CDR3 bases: TGTGCCAGCAGTATGACTAGCGGGAAGGATGAGCAGTTCTTC. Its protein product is CASSMTSGKDEQFF. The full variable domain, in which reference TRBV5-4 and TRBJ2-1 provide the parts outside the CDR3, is ETGVTQSPTHLIKTRGQQVTLRCSSQSGHNTVSWYQQALGQGPQFIFQYYREEENGRGNFPPRFSGLQFPNYSSELNVNALELDDSALYLCASSMTSGKDEQFFGPGTRLTVL.